These 31 T cell receptor beta chains were sequenced from one sample in a study of cytomegalovirus exposure and HLA in healthy donors. The PCR ran on 60 Vbeta and 13 Jbeta primers. Assay: immunoSEQ multiplex PCR; the TCRdb copy retains only in-frame clones and omits some. The table lists fewer than 180,000 clones, roughly 77% of them singletons. Specimen: PBMCs. These receptors originate from a human donor in good health.

V and J are TRBV14 and TRBJ1-2, with D maybe TRBD1 (6 bases). This CDR3 has 14 amino acids. Germline CDR1 SGHDN, CDR2 FVKESK. The ends were cut back, 1 base at V and 3 bases at J, with 9 bases in the middle. The CDR3 here is CASSQVPGDYGYTF. In nucleotides, the CDR3 is TGTGCCAGCAGCCAAGTTCCAGGGGACTATGGCTACACCTTC.

There are a few counts of this clone. The CDR3 is CASSQDNRIAKNIQYF. CDR3 sequence (DNA): TGCGCCAGCAGCCAAGATAACAGAATAGCCAAAAACATTCAGTACTTC. The V gene is TRBV4-1, the J gene TRBJ2-4, with unresolved D. The CDR3 is 16 residues long. CDR1 is MGHRA and CDR2 is YSYEKL in the germline V gene. Trimming removed 0 bases from V and 0 bases from J, with 9 bases in between.

This clone was recorded a few times. The chain joins TRBV2 to TRBJ2-2; 13 bases align to TRBD2. The germline V gene encodes CDR1 SNHLY and CDR2 FYNNEI. The CDR3 extends over 16 amino acids. V lost 6 bases to trimming and J lost 5 bases; unmatched junction nucleotides: 6. CDR3 residues: CASRPGLAGYTGELFF. In DNA form, the CDR3 reads TGTGCCAGCAGGCCGGGACTAGCGGGGTATACCGGGGAGCTGTTTTTT.

V usage is TRBV6-4 and J usage is TRBJ2-1, with a weak D call TRBD1 (5 bases). This CDR3 is built from 13 residues. The V gene's germline CDR1 is MRHNA and CDR2 SNTAGT. Trimming took off 4 bases at V and 7 bases at J, with 11 bases between the two ends. CDR3 nucleotides: TGTGCCAGCAGTGCACAGGAGTTTAATGAGCAGTTCTTC. As protein: CASSAQEFNEQFF.

V is TRBV5-6 and J is TRBJ2-7; 7 bases line up with TRBD1. J was trimmed by 5 bases and V by 2 bases; bases with no gene match: 7. Per germline, CDR1 SGHDT and CDR2 YYEEEE. The CDR3 runs to 14 residues. CDR3 loop: CASSFLQGIHEQYF. DNA for the CDR3: TGTGCCAGCAGCTTTTTACAGGGGATACACGAGCAGTACTTC.

In its sample, this clone was seen a few times. V usage is TRBV28 and J usage is TRBJ2-5, with D unclear. The J call may not be correct, given that the DNA end is closer to TRBJ2-7. Germline V gene data show CDR1 as MDHEN and CDR2 as SYDVKM. The CDR3 extends over 11 amino acids. The CDR3 DNA reads as TGTGCCAGCAGTAACTCCTACGAGCAGTACTTC. Encoded protein: CASSNSYEQYF.

V gene TRBV14 combines with J gene TRBJ1-1; 7 bases are a match to TRBD1. The CDR3 spans 15 residues. Germline CDR1 and CDR2: SGHDN and FVKESK. Trimming removed 0 bases from V and 2 bases from J; junction bases left unmatched: 3. CDR3 protein: CASSQDRGRNTEAFF. The CDR3 nucleotides read TGTGCCAGCAGCCAAGACAGGGGGAGAAACACTGAAGCTTTCTTT.

This clone was observed once. The chain combines TRBV28 with TRBJ1-5; the D gene is possibly TRBD1 (5 bases). This CDR3 contains 16 residues. Germline CDR1 MDHEN, CDR2 SYDVKM. Trimming pared 3 bases from V and 7 bases from J, leaving 19 bases between. CDR3 DNA: TGTGCCAGCAGTTTGCGGGGGTGGGCCACCGGACAGCCCCAGCATTTT. This codes for CASSLRGWATGQPQHF.

This clone has just a few counts. The V and J genes are TRBV18 and TRBJ2-7; TRBD2 agrees at 15 bases. CDR3 length: 17 amino acids. The germline gives CDR1 KGHSH, CDR2 LQKENI. The V and J ends lost 2 bases and 7 bases, in that order; junction bases with no gene match: 9. This CDR3 reads CASSPMRTSGGAREQYF. The CDR3 DNA reads TGTGCCAGCTCACCAATGAGGACTAGCGGGGGGGCTCGGGAGCAGTACTTC.

As for this clone: The sample carries other DNA sequences with the same CDR3. The J gene is TRBJ1-5, the V gene TRBV15, with D tentatively TRBD1 (5 bases). Between the trimmed V and J ends, which lost 1 base and 4 bases, there was a span of 8 bases. Germline V CDR1 and CDR2: LNHNV, YYDKDF (reference sequence). The CDR3 is 14 amino acids. The CDR3 bases are TGTGCCACCAGCAGAGGTCAGGGTAATCAGCCCCAGCATTTT. Its translation is CATSRGQGNQPQHF.

The rearrangement uses TRBV9 and TRBJ1-2, with 10 bases fitting TRBD1. Germline CDR1 and CDR2: SGDLS and YYNGEE. The V segment lost 3 bases and the J segment 13 bases; nucleotides outside the gene matches: 6. This CDR3 spans 12 amino acids. CDR3 nucleotide sequence: TGTGCCAGCAGCGCCGAGGGACAGGGGCGCACCTTC. Translating it yields CASSAEGQGRTF.

The chain is built from TRBV21-1 and TRBJ1-1; the table calls TRBD1, which could not be checked here. TRBV21-1 constitutes a pseudogene. The CDR3 length is 15 residues. The CDR3 reads CASSRQINMNTEAFF. The CDR3 DNA sequence: TGTGCCAGCAGCAGACAGATAAACATGAACACTGAAGCTTTCTTT.

The chain joins TRBV5-6 to TRBJ2-3, with TRBD2 matching over 10 bases. The CDR3 extends over 16 amino acids. Germline V gives CDR1 SGHDT, CDR2 YYEEEE. V gave up 4 bases and J gave up 7 bases; unmatched junction bases: 12. The CDR3 DNA sequence: TGTGCCAGCAGCGTTATAGCGGGGGGTAGTATAAATACGCAGTATTTT. Translation: CASSVIAGGSINTQYF.

This sequence joins TRBV23-1 and TRBJ2-7, with 9 bases lining up with TRBD1. TRBV23-1 counts as an open reading frame of uncertain function. The V and J ends lost 10 bases and 2 bases, in that order; junction bases with no gene match: 6. This CDR3 spans 13 amino acids. The CDR3 protein is CATRDRDPYEQYF. The CDR3 DNA reads as TGCGCCACCCGGGACAGGGATCCCTACGAGCAGTACTTC.

CDR3 in DNA: TGTGCCAGCATTGGGTTTAGGACCCAGAAGGGGACTAACAATGAGCAGTTCTTC. Amino acids: CASIGFRTQKGTNNEQFF. This chain links TRBV2 with TRBJ2-1, with 7 bases fitting TRBD2. Germline loops: CDR1 SNHLY, CDR2 FYNNEI. V trimming: 7 bases; J trimming: 5 bases; junction bases outside the gene matches: 20. This CDR3 spans 18 amino acids.

In DNA form, the CDR3 reads TGCGCCAGCAGCTTGGAGGGACAGACGAACACTGAAGCTTTCTTT. Translating it yields CASSLEGQTNTEAFF. V gene TRBV5-1 combines with J gene TRBJ1-1, with 7 positions matching TRBD1. The CDR3 has 15 residues. Germline V gives CDR1 SGHRS, CDR2 YFSETQ. Trimming cost V 0 bases and J 1 base; bases outside gene matches: 3.

The gene calls are TRBV28 and TRBJ1-5; 10 bases map to TRBD1. The CDR3 sequence is 15 residues long. Trimming took 3 bases from V and 7 from J; bases not matched to a gene: 6. Germline CDR1 and CDR2: MDHEN and SYDVKM. CDR3 sequence reads: CASSFLRTGGQPQHF. The CDR3 DNA follows: TGTGCCAGCAGTTTTCTCAGGACAGGGGGACAGCCCCAGCATTTT.

This clone was picked up one time. The J gene is TRBJ2-7, the V gene TRBV5-1; 7 positions agree with TRBD1. Trimming took 2 bases from V and 1 from J; bases not matched to a gene: 3. Germline loops: CDR1 SGHRS, CDR2 YFSETQ. This CDR3 spans 14 amino acids. The CDR3: CASSFNRGSYEQYF. The CDR3 DNA reads as TGCGCCAGCAGCTTCAACAGGGGATCCTACGAGCAGTACTTC.

The chain recombines TRBV29-1 with TRBJ2-2, with D perhaps matching TRBD2 (6 bases). The V end was cut by 4 bases, the J end by 2 bases, with 11 bases between. The length of the CDR3 is 14 residues. Germline V gives CDR1 SQVTM, CDR2 ANQGSEA. The CDR3 region is CSVGSGVNTGELFF. The CDR3 DNA reads TGCAGCGTTGGTTCGGGAGTCAACACCGGGGAGCTGTTTTTT.

This clone was observed once. CDR3 DNA sequence: TGTGCCAGCAGTTACCGGGACGGGGGAGGACATCAGCCCCAGCATTTT. Translated: CASSYRDGGGHQPQHF. The chain combines TRBV6-6 with TRBJ1-5, with TRBD1 as a possible D gene (5 bases). Germline values: CDR1 MNHNY, CDR2 SVGAGI (reference sequence). The V and J ends lost 2 bases and 5 bases respectively, with 16 bases between them. This CDR3 is built from 16 residues.

This chain connects TRBV10-3 to TRBJ2-2, with D possibly matching TRBD2 (5 bases). The germline V gene encodes CDR1 ENHRY and CDR2 SYGVKD. The CDR3 consists of 17 residues. V was shortened by 10 bases and J by 4 bases, with 25 bases between the two germline ends. As DNA, the CDR3 is TGTGCCACCCTCGGGTCTGGGCTAGCCCCGGGCACCGGGGAGCTGTTTTTT. Translation gives CATLGSGLAPGTGELFF.

This clone was found a few times. This sequence joins TRBV27 and TRBJ1-1, with D possibly matching TRBD1 (5 bases). Germline CDR1 and CDR2: MNHEY and SMNVEV (reference sequence). Trimming left V 5 bases short and J 4 bases short, with 8 bases between. The length of the CDR3 is 12 residues. The CDR3 loop is CASSPGGTEAFF. Here the CDR3 DNA reads TGTGCCAGCAGTCCCGGGGGCACTGAAGCTTTCTTT.

CDR3 loop: CASSLQGNTEAFF. CDR3 nucleotides: TGTGCCAGCAGCTTACAGGGGAACACTGAAGCTTTCTTT. This chain uses TRBV7-3 with TRBJ1-1, with D maybe TRBD1 (5 bases). The CDR3 contains 13 residues. V gave up 2 bases and J gave up 1 base, with 5 bases separating them. Germline CDR1 and CDR2: SGHTA and FQGTGA.

The rearrangement joins TRBV10-3 to TRBJ2-7; TRBD1 matches 8 bases. The CDR3 extends over 13 amino acids. Per the germline V gene, CDR1 is ENHRY and CDR2 is SYGVKD. V dropped 6 bases and J dropped 4; count of bases not matched to a gene: 5. CDR3 sequence reads: CAISTGTGYEQYF. In DNA, the CDR3 is TGTGCCATCAGCACCGGGACAGGTTACGAGCAGTACTTC.

The rearrangement uses TRBV6-5 and TRBJ2-7; the match to TRBD2 covers 10 bases. CDR3 length: 15 residues. Germline CDR1 is MNHEY and CDR2 is SVGAGI. With 2 bases clipped from V and 6 bases from J, the junction kept 7 bases outside the gene matches. CDR3 sequence reads: CASSYDISGRGEQYF. The CDR3 DNA follows: TGTGCCAGCAGTTACGATATAAGCGGGAGGGGCGAGCAGTACTTC.

The rearrangement links TRBV30 to TRBJ1-3; D gene uncertain. V dropped 4 bases and J dropped 1 base, with 5 bases sitting between them. There are 12 residues in the CDR3. Germline assignment: CDR1 GTSNPN and CDR2 SVGIG (reference sequence). In nucleotides, the CDR3 is TGTGCCTGGATAACTTCTGGAAACACCATATATTTT. Protein sequence: CAWITSGNTIYF.

The rearrangement uses TRBV4-1 and TRBJ1-1; D remains unclear. V was pared by 4 bases and J by 6 bases, with 12 bases between. CDR3 length equals 13 residues. Per the germline V gene, CDR1 is MGHRA and CDR2 is YSYEKL. CDR3 in DNA: TGCGCCAGCAGCCCAAAAGGACTCCCTGAAGCTTTCTTT. Translation gives CASSPKGLPEAFF.

This clone was seen once. The chain uses TRBV2 and TRBJ1-2; D is undetermined. This CDR3 comprises 15 residues. The germline gives CDR1 SNHLY, CDR2 FYNNEI. V gave up 1 base and J gave up 3 bases, with 12 bases separating them. The CDR3 sequence: CASSEEAGSYYGYTF. The CDR3 coding sequence is TGTGCCAGCAGTGAAGAGGCAGGATCATACTATGGCTACACCTTC.

The rearrangement joins TRBV30 to TRBJ2-1, with D maybe TRBD2 (6 bases). The length of the CDR3 is 15 residues. Germline lookup yields CDR1 GTSNPN and CDR2 SVGIG (reference sequence). Deletions cut 6 bases from V and 0 bases from J, with 15 bases between. CDR3 loop: CACPAAGSSYNEQFF. The CDR3 DNA reads as TGTGCCTGTCCCGCGGCGGGGAGCTCCTACAATGAGCAGTTCTTC.

The chain carries TRBV15 and TRBJ2-3, with a weak D call TRBD1 (5 bases). Looked up from germline, CDR1 is LNHNV and CDR2 is YYDKDF (reference sequence). The CDR3 is made up of 14 amino acids. V was shortened by 6 bases and J by 3 bases, with 13 bases between the two germline ends. The CDR3: CATRTDLRTDTQYF. Here the CDR3 DNA reads TGTGCCACCAGGACAGACCTTCGGACAGATACGCAGTATTTT.

The sample holds a few counts of this clone. V usage is TRBV30 and J usage is TRBJ2-4, with D perhaps TRBD1 (6 bases). The CDR3 has 13 amino acids. Deletions cut 5 bases from V and 6 bases from J, with 14 bases between. Germline V CDR1 and CDR2: GTSNPN, SVGIG (reference sequence). For the CDR3, the DNA is TGTGCCTGGTCAACCAGGGGATTAAACATTCAGTACTTC. Protein product: CAWSTRGLNIQYF. Looking up the rest from reference TRBV30 and TRBJ2-4 gives the full variable domain: SQTIHQWPATLVQPVGSPLSLECTVEGTSNPNLYWYRQAAGRGLQLLFYSVGIGQISSEVPQNLSASRPQDRQFILSSKKLLLSDSGFYLCAWSTRGLNIQYFGAGTRLSVL.